Listed below are T cell receptor beta chains from one sample, sequenced in a study of Ad26.COV2.S vaccination and SARS-CoV-2 variants. The table came from immunoSEQ multiplex PCR; TCRdb's copy has only in-frame clones and leaves some out. The sample has hundreds of thousands of clones, 86% seen once. Sequenced here: peripheral blood, sampled in a trial of Ad26.COV2.S vaccine versus placebo. All receptors derive from a person aged 18-65 years who received the Ad26.COV2.S COVID-19 vaccine or a placebo. Both conserved end residues are part of each CDR3. The D gene is left open where the match is weak. Expanded clones are given a class, and other clones once, few, many or no size at all.

15 TRBJ1-1 - TRBV6-5 - TGTGCCAGCAGTTACTTAAGCAGGGGGAACACTGAAGCTTTCTTT CASSYLSRGNTEAFF
14 TRBJ2-7 - TRBV7-2 - TGTGCCAGCAGCTCACCCAACTGGAGCCACGAGCAGTACTTC CASSSPNWSHEQYF
15 TRBJ1-5 TRBD1 TRBV4-2 - TGTGCCAGCAGCCCGCAGACAGGGGTGGATCAGCCCCAGCATTTT CASSPQTGVDQPQHF
14 TRBJ2-1 - TRBV28 - TGTGCCAGCAGATTGGAGGGGGCCTACAATGAGCAGTTCTTC CASRLEGAYNEQFF
11 TRBJ1-3 - TRBV7-9 - TGTGCCAGCAGCCCCGGGAACACCATATATTTT CASSPGNTIYF
13 TRBJ2-7 - TRBV4-2 once TGTGCCAGCAGCCCCCGGACAGAATACGAGCAGTACTTC CASSPRTEYEQYF
15 TRBJ2-3 - TRBV7-9 - TGTGCCAGCAGCTTAGCGGCGGGGGCAGGGGATACGCAGTATTTT CASSLAAGAGDTQYF
16 TRBJ1-1 - TRBV5-6 - TGTGCCAGCAGCTTGGCCACGACCGCTCGCAGCTTTGTAGCTTTCTTT CASSLATTARSFVAFF
15 TRBJ2-5 TRBD1 TRBV10-3 - TGTGCCATCAGTGAGTCAAACAGGGGTTCGAAGACCCAGTACTTC CAISESNRGSKTQYF
16 TRBJ2-2 TRBD2 TRBV7-8 - TGTGCCAGCAGCGCACGACTAGCGGGGACCACCGGGGAGCTGTTTTTT CASSARLAGTTGELFF
15 TRBJ2-7 - TRBV5-5 - TGTGCCAGCAGCTTGGGCACAGGCCTCCCCTACGAGCAGTACTTC CASSLGTGLPYEQYF
15 TRBJ2-5 - TRBV9 few TGTGCCAGCAGCGTAGGCAAGGGGCCGGGTGAGACCCAGTACTTC CASSVGKGPGETQYF
16 TRBJ1-3 - TRBV18 - TGTGCCAGCTCACCACAACCGGGACATATCGGAAACACCATATATTTT CASSPQPGHIGNTIYF
14 TRBJ1-1 TRBD1 TRBV13 - TGTGCCAGCAGCTCCGGACAGGGGGCATCTGAAGCTTTCTTT CASSSGQGASEAFF
16 TRBJ1-1 TRBD1 TRBV30 once TGTGCCTGGAGTGTATGGGACAGGGGCTGGGCCACTGAAGCTTTCTTT CAWSVWDRGWATEAFF
13 TRBJ2-7 - TRBV6-5 - TGTGCCAGCAGTTACCTCGACGGGGACGAGCAGTACTTC CASSYLDGDEQYF
12 TRBJ1-1 - TRBV6-6 - TGTGCCAGCAGTTGGGGGAGGACTGAAGCTTTCTTT CASSWGRTEAFF
15 TRBJ2-7 TRBD1 TRBV28 - TGTGCCAGCAGAAATCGGGACAGGCTTTCTTACGAGCAGTACTTC CASRNRDRLSYEQYF
14 TRBJ2-1 TRBD2 TRBV2 - TGTGCCAGCAGGTCGGGACTAGCCTACAATGAGCAGTTCTTC CASRSGLAYNEQFF
14 TRBJ2-2 - TRBV19 - TGTGCCAGTAGAATGGGGAAGAGCACCGGGGAGCTGTTTTTT CASRMGKSTGELFF
16 TRBJ2-1 - TRBV19 - TGTGCCAGTAGTAAGGGCCCGTCTAGTAGGTACAATGAGCAGTTCTTC CASSKGPSSRYNEQFF
14 TRBJ2-2 - TRBV6-4 - TGTGCCAGCAGACCGGGACGTAACACCGGGGAGCTGTTTTTT CASRPGRNTGELFF
14 TRBJ1-5 TRBD1 TRBV28 - TGTGCCATCGGACAGGTCTTGGTGAATCAGCCCCAGCATTTT CAIGQVLVNQPQHF
15 TRBJ1-1 - TRBV9 - TGTGCCAGCAGCGCGTATAAGGGTATGAACACTGAAGCTTTCTTT CASSAYKGMNTEAFF
21 TRBJ1-5 - TRBV21-1 - TGTGCCAGCAGCAAAAAGAAACAATTCCCTCCTCTCAGGGTTAGCAATCAGCCCCAGCATTTT CASSKKKQFPPLRVSNQPQHF
15 TRBJ2-1 - TRBV11-3 - TGTGCCAGCAGCTTAGTTTCCGGCTCCTACAATGAGCAGTTCTTC CASSLVSGSYNEQFF
15 TRBJ2-5 TRBD1 TRBV28 - TGTGCCAGCAGTGAAGGACAGGTAACACAAGAGACCCAGTACTTC CASSEGQVTQETQYF
13 TRBJ2-7 - TRBV29-1 - TGCAGCGGAGTGGGGGGGGCTTCCTACGAGCAGTACTTC CSGVGGASYEQYF
14 TRBJ1-6 - TRBV5-4 - TGTGCCAGCAGCTTGGAGACTTATAATTCACCCCTCCACTTT CASSLETYNSPLHF
15 TRBJ2-7 TRBD1 TRBV4-2 - TGTGCCAGCAGCCAAGCCGGGACAGGGGGTTACGAGCAGTACTTC CASSQAGTGGYEQYF
16 TRBJ2-3 TRBD2 TRBV5-1 - TGCGCCAGCAGCTTGGAAGCGGGGGTCGGCACAGATACGCAGTATTTT CASSLEAGVGTDTQYF
14 TRBJ2-5 - TRBV2 - TGTGCCAGCAGTGAATGGAGGGGGCAAGAGACCCAGTACTTC CASSEWRGQETQYF
13 TRBJ1-4 - TRBV3-1/TRBV3-2 - TGTGCCAGCAGCCAAGAGGGCAGGAGGAAACTGTTTTTT CASSQEGRRKLFF
15 TRBJ1-1 - TRBV11-2 - TGTGCCAGCAGACCATCCGGGACCCAGAACACTGAAGCTTTCTTT CASRPSGTQNTEAFF
16 TRBJ2-3 - TRBV4-3 - TGCGCCAGCAGCCAAAGTCGTCGGTTTAGCACAGATACGCAGTATTTT CASSQSRRFSTDTQYF
12 TRBJ2-3 - TRBV30 - TGTGCCTGGACCCCCCGTCTCGATACGCAGTATTTT CAWTPRLDTQYF
13 TRBJ2-5 TRBD2 TRBV11-2 - TGTGCCAGCAGAAAGAGCGGGAGGGAGACCCAGTACTTC CASRKSGRETQYF
11 TRBJ1-4 - TRBV30 - TGTGCCTGGAGTTATGATGAAAAACTGTTTTTT CAWSYDEKLFF
13 TRBJ1-2 - TRBV27 many TGTGCCAGCAGTTTTGCAAATAACTATGGCTACACCTTC CASSFANNYGYTF
16 TRBJ2-1 TRBD2 TRBV6-4 - TGTGCCAGCAAAAAGCTAGCGGGGGAACGAGGGTATGAGCAGTTCTTC CASKKLAGERGYEQFF
15 TRBJ2-4 TRBD2 TRBV4-3 - TGCGCCAGCAGCCCCGATGGGGGGGGAGGGAACATTCAGTACTTC CASSPDGGGGNIQYF
14 TRBJ1-4 - TRBV10-3 - TGTGCCATCAGTTTGAGGGGACTCAATGAAAAACTGTTTTTT CAISLRGLNEKLFF
14 TRBJ2-5 - TRBV21-1 - TGTGCCAGCATCACTATCCGGCACCAAGAGACCCAGTACTTC CASITIRHQETQYF
11 TRBJ1-1 - TRBV19 - TGTGCCAGTAGGCGGAACACTGAAGCTTTCTTT CASRRNTEAFF
15 TRBJ1-1 TRBD1 TRBV10-3 - TGTGCCATCAGTACTGGACAGGGGGCGACCACTGAAGCTTTCTTT CAISTGQGATTEAFF